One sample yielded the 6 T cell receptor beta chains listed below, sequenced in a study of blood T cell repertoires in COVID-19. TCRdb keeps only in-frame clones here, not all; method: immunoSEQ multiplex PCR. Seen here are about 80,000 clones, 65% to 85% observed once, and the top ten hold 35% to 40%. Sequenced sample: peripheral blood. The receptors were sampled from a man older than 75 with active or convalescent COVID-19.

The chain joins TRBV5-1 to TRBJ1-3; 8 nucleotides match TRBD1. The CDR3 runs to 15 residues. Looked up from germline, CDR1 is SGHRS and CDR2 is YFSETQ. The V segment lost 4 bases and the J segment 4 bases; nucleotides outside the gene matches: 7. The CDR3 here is CASSPSTGDGNTIYF. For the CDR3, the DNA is TGCGCCAGCAGCCCGTCGACAGGGGACGGAAACACCATATATTTT.

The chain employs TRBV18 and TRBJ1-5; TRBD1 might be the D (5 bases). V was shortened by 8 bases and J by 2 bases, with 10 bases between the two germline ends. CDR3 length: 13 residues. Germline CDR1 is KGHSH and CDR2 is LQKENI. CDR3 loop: CASSREGNQPQHF. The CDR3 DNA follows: TGTGCCAGCAGCAGGGAGGGCAATCAGCCCCAGCATTTT.

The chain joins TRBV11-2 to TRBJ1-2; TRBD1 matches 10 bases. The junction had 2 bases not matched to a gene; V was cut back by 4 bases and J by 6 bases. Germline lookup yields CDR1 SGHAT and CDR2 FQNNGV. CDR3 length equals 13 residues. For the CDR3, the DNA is TGTGCCAGCAGCTCGGGGACAGGGGATGGCTACACCTTC. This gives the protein CASSSGTGDGYTF.

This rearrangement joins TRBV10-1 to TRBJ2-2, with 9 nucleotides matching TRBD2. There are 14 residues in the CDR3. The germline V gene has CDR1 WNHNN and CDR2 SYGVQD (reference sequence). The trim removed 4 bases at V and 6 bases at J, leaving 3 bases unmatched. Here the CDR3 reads CASSGERGAGELFF. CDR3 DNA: TGCGCCAGCAGTGGCGAGCGGGGGGCCGGGGAGCTGTTTTTT.

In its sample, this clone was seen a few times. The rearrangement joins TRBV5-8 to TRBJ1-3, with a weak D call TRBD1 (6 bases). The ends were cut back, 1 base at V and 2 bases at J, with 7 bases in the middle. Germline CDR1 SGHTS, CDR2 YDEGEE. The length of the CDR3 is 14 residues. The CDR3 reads CASSLTGPGNTIYF. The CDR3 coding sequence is TGTGCCAGCAGCTTGACAGGGCCTGGAAACACCATATATTTT.

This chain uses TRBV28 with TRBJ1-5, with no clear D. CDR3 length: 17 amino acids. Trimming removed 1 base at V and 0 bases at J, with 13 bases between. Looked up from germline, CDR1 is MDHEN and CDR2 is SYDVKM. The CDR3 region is CASSLSSGSPSNQPQHF. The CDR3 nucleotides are TGTGCCAGCAGTTTATCTTCAGGCAGCCCTAGCAATCAGCCCCAGCATTTT.